This TCR beta chain is drawn from a study of graft-versus-host responses after intestinal transplantation. Overall study context: Multivisceral, liver-intestinal, or isolated intestinal transplants were given to recipients. The recipients all started with anti-thymocyte globulin induction and then took tacrolimus and steroids for 3 to 4 years.

Notes on this clone: The antigen is unknown.

Assay used: immunoSEQ multiplex PCR; TCRdb lists only in-frame clones, some missing. Here the sample spans about 50,000 clones, approximately 88% being singletons. Whole-study findings and limits: HvG clone declines early post-transplant were associated with peak circulating GvH levels. Marrow from the recipient contained GvH clones, some of which had appeared first in ileum or blood.

With 2 bases removed from V and 3 bases from J, the gap between germline ends came to 8 bases. The CDR3 extends over 14 amino acids. CDR1 LNHDA and CDR2 SQIVND come from the germline V gene (reference sequence). V is TRBV19 and J is TRBJ1-5; D uncertain. The source was unstimulated CD4+ T cells sorted from spleen or lymph node cells, collected before transplant. This receptor was obtained from a human donor who was the organ donor for an intestinal transplant. The CDR3 sequence is CASSIIGANQPQHF. The CDR3 bases are TGTGCCAGTAGTATAATAGGTGCCAATCAGCCCCAGCATTTT.